This passage covers 16 T cell receptor beta chains from one sample sequenced in a study of identical twins. TCRdb processed the 5' RACE reads anew with MiXCR; each CDR3 protein has one entry. The sample lists under 300,000 distinct CDR3 sequences, around 8% seen once, with roughly 3% in the top ten. This sample also belongs to another study, concerning yellow fever vaccine responses in identical twins.

Input material: CD8+ T cells sorted from blood. The receptor set was obtained from a young woman in good health.

The chain links TRBV20-1 to TRBJ2-7, with D perhaps TRBD1 or TRBD2 (6 bases each). The V gene lost 1 base and the J gene lost 3 bases, with 16 bases spanning the gap. Germline CDR1 DFQATT, CDR2 SNEGSKA (reference sequence). The CDR3 contains 15 residues. CDR3 DNA: TGCAGTGCTAGAGCGTATATCGGGGGCTACTACGAGCAGTACTTC. Translated: CSARAYIGGYYEQYF.

This clonotype was seen ten or more times. The V and J genes are TRBV20-1 and TRBJ2-1; TRBD2 is a possible D gene (6 bases). CDR1 DFQATT and CDR2 SNEGSKA come from the germline V gene (reference sequence). V shed 5 bases and J shed 0 bases, with 11 bases lying between them. The CDR3 spans 14 residues. The CDR3 here is CSARDFLSYNEQFF. DNA for the CDR3: TGCAGTGCTCGGGACTTCCTCTCCTACAATGAGCAGTTCTTC.

The chain links TRBV11-1 to TRBJ2-1, with D unclear. The V and J ends lost 4 bases and 4 bases respectively, with 23 bases between them. The length of the CDR3 is 18 residues. Germline-derived CDR1 and CDR2 are SGHAT and FQDESV (reference sequence). CDR3 DNA: TGTGCCAGCAGCTCGACCTTGGCGCCCCAGGCCGGGTACAATGAGCAGTTCTTC. Translation: CASSSTLAPQAGYNEQFF.

The chain has TRBV4-3 and TRBJ2-7, with a possible D match to TRBD2 (6 bases). Trimming cost V 1 base and J 2 bases, with 12 bases left between them. The germline CDR1 and CDR2 sequences are LGHNA and YSLEER. The CDR3 is 15 residues long. CDR3 in amino acids: CASSQGWGVAYEQYF. The CDR3, as DNA: TGCGCCAGCAGCCAAGGTTGGGGGGTGGCCTACGAGCAGTACTTC.

The chain uses TRBV27 and TRBJ2-7; 7 bases map to TRBD2. This CDR3 spans 15 amino acids. With V trimmed by 8 bases and J by 7 bases, 17 bases remained unmatched. In germline, CDR1 is MNHEY, CDR2 SMNVEV (reference sequence). CDR3 protein: CASANWRGTFTEQYF. The CDR3 coding sequence is TGTGCCAGCGCGAATTGGCGGGGGACCTTTACGGAGCAGTACTTC.

This clonotype showed up many times. CDR3 amino acids: CASSWHRDRGLNEQFF. For the CDR3, the DNA is TGTGCCAGTAGTTGGCATAGGGACAGGGGACTGAATGAGCAGTTCTTC. This chain joins TRBV19 and TRBJ2-1, with TRBD1 matching over 10 bases. The trim removed 5 bases at V and 7 bases at J, leaving 11 bases unmatched. The length of the CDR3 is 16 residues. Germline CDR1 LNHDA, CDR2 SQIVND (reference sequence).

This clonotype has only a few counts. The rearrangement uses TRBV11-2 and TRBJ2-1; 10 bases fit TRBD1. The CDR3 totals 14 residues. Germline V gives CDR1 SGHAT, CDR2 FQNNGV. V gave up 3 bases and J gave up 8 bases; unmatched junction bases: 4. Written as DNA, the CDR3 is TGTGCCAGCAGCTTGGGACAGGGGCAGGATGAGCAGTTCTTC. Translation gives CASSLGQGQDEQFF. Looking up the rest from reference TRBV11-2 and TRBJ2-1 gives the full variable domain: EAGVAQSPRYKIIEKRQSVAFWCNPISGHATLYWYQQILGQGPKLLIQFQNNGVVDDSQLPKDRFSAERLKGVDSTLKIQPAKLEDSAVYLCASSLGQGQDEQFFGPGTRLTVL.

This clonotype occurred many times. The chain carries TRBV29-1 and TRBJ2-7; possible D gene TRBD1, 5 bases. CDR3 size: 13 residues. The germline V gene encodes CDR1 SQVTM and CDR2 ANQGSEA. V was clipped by 5 bases and J by 1 base, with 12 bases between them. In DNA, the CDR3 is TGCAGCGTTTGTTCCAGGGCATCCTACGAGCAGTACTTC. Encoded protein: CSVCSRASYEQYF.

The V call is TRBV6-5, the J call TRBJ2-7, with D unresolved. V was clipped by 6 bases and J by 0 bases, with 6 bases between them. The germline V gene has CDR1 MNHEY and CDR2 SVGAGI. The CDR3 contains 12 residues. The CDR3 region has the DNA TGTGCCAGCAGAGCTCTCTCCTACGAGCAGTACTTC. Translation: CASRALSYEQYF.

As to this clonotype: This may be a read error: a much more frequent sequence differs by one nucleotide. This chain uses TRBV29-1 with TRBJ2-7; D may be TRBD1 (5 bases). The V gene lost 4 bases and the J gene lost 7 bases, with 26 bases spanning the gap. The germline CDR1 and CDR2 sequences are SQVTM and ANQGSEA. This CDR3 comprises 16 residues. The CDR3 loop reads CSVVLLQSQGVHEQYF. CDR3 in DNA: TGCAGCGTTGTCCTCCTTCAATCCCAGGGTGTGCATGAGCAGTACTTC.

This clonotype came up a few times. The gene calls are TRBV6-5 and TRBJ2-2; no firm D call. The CDR3 runs 18 residues. Trimming took 0 bases from V and 5 from J, leaving 19 bases between them. Germline CDR1 MNHEY, CDR2 SVGAGI. In DNA form, the CDR3 reads TGTGCCAGCAGTTACTCGTTCCCGGCCAGCCCTACAACCGGGGAGCTGTTTTTT. This codes for CASSYSFPASPTTGELFF.

This clonotype was picked up many times. The rearrangement links TRBV2 to TRBJ2-3; 8 bases align to TRBD1. This CDR3 spans 15 amino acids. V trimming: 3 bases; J trimming: 8 bases; junction bases outside the gene matches: 10. CDR1 and CDR2 (germline): SNHLY, FYNNEI. The CDR3 reads CASSEDRAPGGTQYF. DNA of the CDR3: TGTGCCAGCAGTGAGGACAGGGCCCCCGGCGGTACGCAGTATTTT.

A word on this clonotype: Possible read error: a much larger clone is one base away. The chain combines TRBV7-2 with TRBJ2-1; maybe TRBD1 (6 bases). The CDR3 consists of 16 residues. Per germline, CDR1 SGHTA and CDR2 FQGNSA. The CDR3: CASSSPRDNSYSEQFF. CDR3 DNA: TGTGCCAGCAGCTCCCCACGGGACAATTCCTACAGTGAGCAGTTCTTC.

This clonotype was detected many times. The chain joins TRBV12-3 or TRBV12-4 to TRBJ2-5; D unresolved. The CDR3 has 13 residues. The ends were cut back, 4 bases at V and 0 bases at J, with 6 bases in the middle. The CDR3 coding sequence is TGTGCCAGCAGTTCGAACTACCAAGAGACCCAGTACTTC. It yields the protein CASSSNYQETQYF.

This clonotype has a handful of counts. This chain joins TRBV2 and TRBJ1-1; unclear D gene. Germline V gives CDR1 SNHLY, CDR2 FYNNEI. CDR3 length: 14 residues. V shed 6 bases and J shed 4 bases, with 15 bases lying between them. The CDR3 DNA is TGTGCCAGCAGAGCCGACGACTTCGGCACTGAAGCTTTCTTT. Translation: CASRADDFGTEAFF.

This clonotype was recorded a few times. The rearrangement joins TRBV7-9 to TRBJ1-1; 10 bases agree with TRBD1. The junction had 11 bases not matched to a gene; V was cut back by 5 bases and J by 14 bases. The CDR3 loop spans 13 amino acids. Germline V gene data show CDR1 as SEHNR and CDR2 as FQNEAQ (reference sequence). CDR3 sequence: CASSGPGQGIGFF. CDR3 bases: TGTGCCAGCAGCGGACCGGGACAGGGGATTGGATTCTTT. The full variable domain, with the rest looked up from reference TRBV7-9 and TRBJ1-1, is DTGVSQNPRHKITKRGQNVTFRCDPISEHNRLYWYRQTLGQGPEFLTYFQNEAQLEKSRLLSDRFSAERPKGSFSTLEIQRTEQGDSAMYLCASSGPGQGIGFFGQGTRLTVV.